This TCR beta chain was identified during a study of blood T cell repertoires in COVID-19. In the study overall: Whether acute or convalescent, the COVID-19 samples came from the United States, Italy and Spain. Sources were T cells, B-cell-depleted T cells, or PBMCs; the material itself was cDNA or gDNA.

Original processing notes: Counts of nucleated cells, estimated from reference gene primer amplification, were obtained. Some clones are missing from TCRdb's copy, which holds only in-frame ones; the method was immunoSEQ multiplex PCR. V and J calls and clone size come straight from that table; D and trimming were deduced from the DNA. The sample carries fewer than 200,000 clones, over 70% recorded once. The CDR3 length is 16 residues. Germline CDR1 and CDR2: SGHVS and FQNEAQ. Germline trimming cut 5 bases from V and 3 bases from J; bases unmatched to any gene: 9. The V gene is TRBV7-8, the J gene TRBJ2-1; 8 bases agree with TRBD2. The clonotype comes from a man aged 60-69 years with acute or convalescent COVID-19. The sequencing sample was made of peripheral blood. The CDR3, as DNA: TGTGCCAGCAGCCCGTCGTTTAGCGGGGTCTACAATGAGCAGTTCTTC. Protein product: CASSPSFSGVYNEQFF.